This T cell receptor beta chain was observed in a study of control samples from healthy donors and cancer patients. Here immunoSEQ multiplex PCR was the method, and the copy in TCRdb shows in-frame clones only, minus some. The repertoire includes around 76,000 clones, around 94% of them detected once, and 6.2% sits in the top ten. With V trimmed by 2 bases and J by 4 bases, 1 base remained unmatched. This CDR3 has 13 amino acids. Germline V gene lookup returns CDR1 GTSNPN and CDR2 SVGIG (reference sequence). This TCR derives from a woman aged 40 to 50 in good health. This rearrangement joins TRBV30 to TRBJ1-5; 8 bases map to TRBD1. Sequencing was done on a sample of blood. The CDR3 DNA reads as TGTGCCTGGAGTCGGACAGGGAATCAGCCCCAGCATTTT. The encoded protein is CAWSRTGNQPQHF.